Listed below are T cell receptor beta chains from one sample, sequenced in a study of T cells after yellow fever vaccination. TCRdb processed the 5' RACE reads anew with MiXCR; each CDR3 protein has one entry. This sample carries under 400,000 distinct CDR3 sequences, more than 9% of them seen once, and the ten largest clones take 15% to 20%. The sample was PBMCs, taken on the day of the first yellow fever vaccination. Receptors originate from a man between 18 and 35 years old who received the YFV17D yellow fever vaccine. Both conserved end residues are trimmed from each CDR3.

j_call v_call cdr3_aa
TRBJ1-5 TRBV20-1 SARGGSGNQPQH
TRBJ2-5 TRBV7-6 ASSLPGTGRMETQY
TRBJ2-7 TRBV5-1 ASSERTGPNEQY
TRBJ1-1 TRBV7-6 ASSFTGQGFTEAF
TRBJ1-4 TRBV4-1 ASSPGGWTNEKLF
TRBJ2-1 TRBV7-2 ASSFGAAPDEQF
TRBJ2-7 TRBV11-1 ASRPPGQGAGEQY
TRBJ1-5 TRBV20-1 SALLGGGNQPQH
TRBJ1-1 TRBV20-1 SARGELLGAGTEAF
TRBJ2-2 TRBV30 ASVSVGELF
TRBJ1-5 TRBV4-1 ASSQLVNQPQH
TRBJ2-5 TRBV12-3/TRBV12-4 ASAGRTKEGPETQY
TRBJ2-5 TRBV6-6 ASSYPAKETQY
TRBJ2-6 TRBV20-1 SVPSPTGANVLT
TRBJ2-6 TRBV6-1 ASSPARLGANVLT
TRBJ1-1 TRBV2 ASSERRGGAF
TRBJ2-2 TRBV6-2/TRBV6-3 ASSYTAQGELF
TRBJ2-1 TRBV6-2/TRBV6-3 ASSSDRPSYNEQF
- TRBV6-5 ASSSTSGLAGGQRDTQH
TRBJ2-3 TRBV4-3 ASSRFTAGEDTQY
TRBJ2-2 TRBV5-1 ASSSQRVQGPGELF
TRBJ1-1 TRBV6-6 ASSSPYTEAF
TRBJ2-7 TRBV27 ASSFRRREKQY
TRBJ1-4 TRBV4-1 ASSSTRGPPEKLF
TRBJ2-3 TRBV18 ASSQGGSTDTQY
TRBJ1-2 TRBV5-1 ASSFGTGIDYGYT
TRBJ2-5 TRBV7-8 ASSLAGLMGETQY
TRBJ2-1 TRBV5-5 ASSLAQGGYNEQF
TRBJ2-3 TRBV28 ASSHTGHTNGERDTQY
TRBJ1-6 TRBV4-3 ASSQEGRGHSPLH